The source of this TCR beta chain is a study of regulatory T cells in long-lasting Graves disease. Notes on the study in general: Sample size, which was small, may have reduced accuracy. Persistent disease showed a preference for TRBV28, TRBJ1-2 and TRBJ2-5.

A word on this clonotype: Its antigen is unidentified.

The time point is: persistent/refractory GD, antithyroid drugs over 5 years with positive TRAb. Extracted PBMC RNA gave rise to the TCR library. EDTA tubes received roughly 8.6 milliliters of drawn peripheral blood. CDR3 length: 15 amino acids. Germline-derived CDR1 and CDR2 are SEHNR and FQNEAQ (reference sequence). Trimming left V 4 bases short and J 8 bases short, with 20 bases between. Construction of TCR beta libraries relied on iRepertoire HTBI primers and on Arm-PCR targeting CDR3 regions. One entry per CDR3 protein, called by TCRdb with MiXCR from the multiplex PCR reads. In the table there are a few hundred thousand distinct CDR3 sequences, roughly 21% of which are singletons.

V is TRBV7-9 and J is TRBJ2-5; tentative D call: TRBD1 (6 bases). Sequenced here: peripheral blood mononuclear cells (PBMCs), sampled when the disease was refractory, from a patient treated with antithyroid drugs. The clonotype originates from a female donor with Graves disease. The CDR3 nucleotides read TGTGCCAGCAGCTCCCGGACAGATCCAAGATATACCCAGTACTTC. Amino acids: CASSSRTDPRYTQYF.